The TCR beta chain described here comes from a study of blood T cells in healthy people across ages. Findings and caveats of the study: A strong correlation between TCR beta diversity and naive T cell percentage was seen.

A J-beta primer mix and a sample-barcoded 5' primer were used in a second PCR of about 6 to 12 cycles. Each cDNA molecule, via a template-switch adaptor with 12 random nucleotides, was tagged. From the 5' RACE reads, TCRdb called clonotypes with MiXCR, one entry per CDR3 protein. The top ten clones hold about 7.7% of a sample with some 1.7 million distinct CDR3 sequences, 25% to 30% of them seen once. This CDR3 is built from 14 residues. V lost 7 bases, J lost 0 bases, and 10 bases lay in between. Germline V gene data show CDR1 as MDHEN and CDR2 as SYDVKM. On this clonotype itself: The target antigen is unknown.

Donors gave around 10 milliliters of peripheral blood apiece. The receptor was isolated from a woman aged 25 to 39 in good health. Sequencing was performed on blood. The chain is built from TRBV28 and TRBJ2-1; D tentatively reads TRBD1 or TRBD2 (5 bases each). The CDR3 DNA reads TGTGCCAGCAATTCAGGGAGCTCCTACAATGAGCAGTTCTTC. Amino acids: CASNSGSSYNEQFF.